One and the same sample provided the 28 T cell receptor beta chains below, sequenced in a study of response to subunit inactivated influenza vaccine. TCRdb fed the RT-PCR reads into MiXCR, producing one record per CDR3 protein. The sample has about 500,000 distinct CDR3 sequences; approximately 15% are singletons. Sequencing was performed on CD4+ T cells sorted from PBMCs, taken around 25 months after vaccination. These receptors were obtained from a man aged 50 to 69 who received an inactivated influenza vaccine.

The CDR3 nucleotides read TGCGCCAGCAAGGGGCCTAGGGAGTCTGGAGGGCCAGATACGCAGTATTTT. Translating gives CASKGPRESGGPDTQYF. This chain links TRBV10-2 with TRBJ2-3, with a weak D call TRBD2 (6 bases). V was pared by 7 bases and J by 4 bases, with 24 bases between. This CDR3 is built from 17 residues. Germline V gives CDR1 WSHSY, CDR2 SAAADI.

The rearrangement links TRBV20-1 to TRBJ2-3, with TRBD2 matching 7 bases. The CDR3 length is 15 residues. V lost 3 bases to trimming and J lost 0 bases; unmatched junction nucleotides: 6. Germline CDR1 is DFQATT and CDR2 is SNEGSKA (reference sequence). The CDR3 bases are TGCAGTGCTAGTCATAGCGGGCGTAGCACAGATACGCAGTATTTT. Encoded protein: CSASHSGRSTDTQYF.

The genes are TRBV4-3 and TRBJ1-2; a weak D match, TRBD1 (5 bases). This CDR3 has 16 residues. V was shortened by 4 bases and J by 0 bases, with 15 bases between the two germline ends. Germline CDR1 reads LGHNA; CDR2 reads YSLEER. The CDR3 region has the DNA TGCGCCAGCAGCCTGGGACGGAGCCCGTCTAACTATGGCTACACCTTC. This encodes CASSLGRSPSNYGYTF.

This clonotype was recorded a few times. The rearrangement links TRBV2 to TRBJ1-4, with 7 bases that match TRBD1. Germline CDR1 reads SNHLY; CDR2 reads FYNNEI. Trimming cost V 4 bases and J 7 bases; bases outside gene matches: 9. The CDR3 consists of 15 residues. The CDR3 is CASSATGTVREKLFF. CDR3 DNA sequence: TGTGCCAGCAGTGCGACCGGGACAGTTCGTGAAAAACTGTTTTTT.

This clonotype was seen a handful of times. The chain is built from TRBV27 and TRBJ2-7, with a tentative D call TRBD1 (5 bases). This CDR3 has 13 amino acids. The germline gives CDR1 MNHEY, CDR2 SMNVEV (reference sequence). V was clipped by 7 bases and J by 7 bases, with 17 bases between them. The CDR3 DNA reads TGTGCCAGCACATCTTCTACAGGTCGTGAGCAGTACTTC. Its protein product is CASTSSTGREQYF.

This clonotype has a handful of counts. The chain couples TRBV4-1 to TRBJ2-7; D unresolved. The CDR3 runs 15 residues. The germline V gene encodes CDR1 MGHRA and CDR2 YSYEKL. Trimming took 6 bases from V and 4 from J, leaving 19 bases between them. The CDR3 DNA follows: TGCGCCAGCAGTCACGCCCCCGGTGCCTTGTACGAGCAGTACTTC. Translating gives CASSHAPGALYEQYF.

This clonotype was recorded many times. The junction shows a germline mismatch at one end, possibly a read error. CDR3 in DNA: TGTGCCAGCAGTGACCCATGGACAGGGTGTGACTTC. Its protein is CASSDPWTGCDF. This chain connects TRBV6-2 or TRBV6-3 to TRBJ2-7, with 8 bases identical to TRBD1. The germline V gene has CDR1 MNHEY and CDR2 SVGEGT. CDR3 length: 12 residues.

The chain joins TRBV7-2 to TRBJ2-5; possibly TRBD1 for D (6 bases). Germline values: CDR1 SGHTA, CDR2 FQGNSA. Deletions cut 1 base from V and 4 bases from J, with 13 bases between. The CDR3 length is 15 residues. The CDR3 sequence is CASSLGGIRGETQYF. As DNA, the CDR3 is TGTGCCAGCAGCTTAGGGGGGATCAGGGGAGAGACCCAGTACTTC.

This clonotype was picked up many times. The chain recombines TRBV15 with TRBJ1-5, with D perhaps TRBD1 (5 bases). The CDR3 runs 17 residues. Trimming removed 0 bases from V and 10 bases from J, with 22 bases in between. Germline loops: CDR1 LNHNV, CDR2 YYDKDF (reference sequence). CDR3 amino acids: CATSRDRWGTVRIPQHF. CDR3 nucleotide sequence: TGTGCCACCAGCAGAGATCGGTGGGGGACGGTAAGAATACCCCAGCATTTT. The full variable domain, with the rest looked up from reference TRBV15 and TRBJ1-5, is DAMVIQNPRYQVTQFGKPVTLSCSQTLNHNVMYWYQQKSSQAPKLLFHYYDKDFNNEADTPDNFQSRRPNTSFCFLDIRSPGLGDTAMYLCATSRDRWGTVRIPQHFGDGTRLSIL.

CDR3 bases: TGTGCCAGCAGCTCCGCGGGCCTCTCCTACAATGAGCAGTTCTTC. Its translation: CASSSAGLSYNEQFF. This sequence joins TRBV7-3 and TRBJ2-1, with TRBD2 as a possible D gene (5 bases). Germline CDR1 is SGHTA and CDR2 is FQGTGA. The CDR3 has 15 residues. V was trimmed by 4 bases and J by 0 bases, leaving 10 bases between them.

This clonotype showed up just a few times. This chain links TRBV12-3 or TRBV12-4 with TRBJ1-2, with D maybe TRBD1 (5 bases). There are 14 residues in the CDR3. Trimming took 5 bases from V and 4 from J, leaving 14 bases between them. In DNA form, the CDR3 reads TGTGCCAGCAGTGGACACAAATGGAGCTATGGCTACACCTTC. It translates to CASSGHKWSYGYTF.

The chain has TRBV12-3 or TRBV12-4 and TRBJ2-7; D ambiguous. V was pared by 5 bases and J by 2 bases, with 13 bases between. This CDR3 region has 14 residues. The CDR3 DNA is TGTGCCAGCAGTCACCAGGACGTAGCCTACGAGCAGTACTTC. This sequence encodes CASSHQDVAYEQYF.

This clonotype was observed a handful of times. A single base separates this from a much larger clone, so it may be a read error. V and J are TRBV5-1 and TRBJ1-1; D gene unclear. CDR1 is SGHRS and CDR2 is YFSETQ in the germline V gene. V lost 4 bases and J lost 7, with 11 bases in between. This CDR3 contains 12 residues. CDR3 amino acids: CASSQGGNEAFF. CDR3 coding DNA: TGCGCCAGCAGCCAAGGCGGGAATGAAGCTTTCTTT.

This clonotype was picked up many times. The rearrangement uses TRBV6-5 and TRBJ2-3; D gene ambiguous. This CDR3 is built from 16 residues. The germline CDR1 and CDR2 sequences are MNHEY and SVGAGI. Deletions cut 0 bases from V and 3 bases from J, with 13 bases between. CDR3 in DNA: TGTGCCAGCAGTTACTCGCAAATGGGGTCGACAGATACGCAGTATTTT. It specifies CASSYSQMGSTDTQYF.

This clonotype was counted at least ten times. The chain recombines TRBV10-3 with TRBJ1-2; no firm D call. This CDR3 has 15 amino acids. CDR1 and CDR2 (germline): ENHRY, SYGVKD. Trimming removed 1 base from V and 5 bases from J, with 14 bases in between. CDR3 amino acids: CAISEWSDGVYGYTF. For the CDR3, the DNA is TGTGCCATCAGTGAGTGGTCCGACGGGGTATATGGCTACACCTTC.

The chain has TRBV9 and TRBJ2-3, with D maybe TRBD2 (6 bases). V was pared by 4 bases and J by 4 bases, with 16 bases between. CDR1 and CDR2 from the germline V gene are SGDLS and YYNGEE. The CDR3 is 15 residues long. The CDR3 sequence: CASSNPLALADTQYF. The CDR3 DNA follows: TGTGCCAGCAGCAACCCCCTAGCGTTGGCAGATACGCAGTATTTT.

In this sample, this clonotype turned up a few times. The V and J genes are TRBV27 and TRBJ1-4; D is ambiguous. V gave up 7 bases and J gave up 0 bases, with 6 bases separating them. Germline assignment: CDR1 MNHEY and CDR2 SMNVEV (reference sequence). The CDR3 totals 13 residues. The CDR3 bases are TGTGCCAGCAAGCCGCCAACTAATGAAAAACTGTTTTTT. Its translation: CASKPPTNEKLFF.

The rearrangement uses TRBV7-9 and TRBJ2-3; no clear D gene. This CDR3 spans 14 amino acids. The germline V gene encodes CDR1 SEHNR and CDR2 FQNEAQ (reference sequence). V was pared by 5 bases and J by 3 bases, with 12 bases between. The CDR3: CASSVASVTDTQYF. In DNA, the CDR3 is TGTGCCAGCAGCGTCGCCTCGGTAACAGATACGCAGTATTTT.

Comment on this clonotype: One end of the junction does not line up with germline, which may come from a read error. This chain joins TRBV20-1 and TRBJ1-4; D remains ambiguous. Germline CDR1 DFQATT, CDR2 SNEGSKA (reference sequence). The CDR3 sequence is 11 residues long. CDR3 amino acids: CSARYSEKLYF. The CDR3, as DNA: TGCAGTGCTAGATATTCTGAAAAACTGTATTTT.

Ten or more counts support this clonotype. CDR3 sequence (DNA): TGCGCCAGCAGCTTGGGATCTAGCGGGGGCGGATACGAGCAGTACTTC. Amino acid sequence: CASSLGSSGGGYEQYF. The gene calls are TRBV5-1 and TRBJ2-7; the match to TRBD2 covers 10 bases. CDR1 is SGHRS and CDR2 is YFSETQ in the germline V gene. This CDR3 has 16 residues. Unmatched junction bases numbered 7, after V lost 0 bases and J lost 4 bases.

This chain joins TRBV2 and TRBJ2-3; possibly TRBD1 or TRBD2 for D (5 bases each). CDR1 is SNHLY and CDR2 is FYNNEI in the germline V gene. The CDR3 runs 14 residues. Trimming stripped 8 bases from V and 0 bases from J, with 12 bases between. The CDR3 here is CASRDRDSTDTQYF. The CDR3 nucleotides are TGTGCCAGCCGCGACCGGGACAGCACAGATACGCAGTATTTT.

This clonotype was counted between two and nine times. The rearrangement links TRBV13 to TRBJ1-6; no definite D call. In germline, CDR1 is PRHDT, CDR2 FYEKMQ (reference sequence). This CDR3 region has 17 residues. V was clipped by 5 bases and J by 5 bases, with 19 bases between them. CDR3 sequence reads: CASSNRHLEGDNSPLHF. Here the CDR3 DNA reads TGTGCCAGCAGCAACCGACATTTGGAGGGTGATAATTCACCCCTCCACTTT.

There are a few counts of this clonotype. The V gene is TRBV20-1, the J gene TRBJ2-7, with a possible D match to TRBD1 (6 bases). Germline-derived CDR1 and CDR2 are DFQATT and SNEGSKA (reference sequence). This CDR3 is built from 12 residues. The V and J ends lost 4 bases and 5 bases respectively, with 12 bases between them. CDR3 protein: CSANTAGDEQYF. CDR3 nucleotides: TGCAGTGCTAACACCGCAGGGGACGAGCAGTACTTC.

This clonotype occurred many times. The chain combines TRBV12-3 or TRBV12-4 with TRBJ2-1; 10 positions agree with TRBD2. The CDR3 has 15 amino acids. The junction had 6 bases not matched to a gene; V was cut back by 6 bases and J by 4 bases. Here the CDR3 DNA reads TGTGCCAGCAGCCGAGCGGGGGGGCCGTACAATGAGCAGTTCTTC. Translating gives CASSRAGGPYNEQFF.

The CDR3 nucleotides read TGTGCCAGCAGCCTGAGACTAGCGGGAGGCTCCTACGAGCAGTACTTC. This gives the protein CASSLRLAGGSYEQYF. The chain has TRBV11-2 and TRBJ2-7; 13 bases fit TRBD2. The CDR3 runs to 16 residues. Germline loops: CDR1 SGHAT, CDR2 FQNNGV. Trimming cost V 5 bases and J 0 bases; bases outside gene matches: 4.

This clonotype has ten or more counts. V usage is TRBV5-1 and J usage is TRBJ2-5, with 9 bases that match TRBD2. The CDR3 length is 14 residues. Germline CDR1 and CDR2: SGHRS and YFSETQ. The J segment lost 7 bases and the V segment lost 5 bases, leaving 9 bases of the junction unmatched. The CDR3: CASRSGTSSGTQYF. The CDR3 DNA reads TGCGCCAGCAGATCCGGGACTAGCAGCGGGACCCAGTACTTC.

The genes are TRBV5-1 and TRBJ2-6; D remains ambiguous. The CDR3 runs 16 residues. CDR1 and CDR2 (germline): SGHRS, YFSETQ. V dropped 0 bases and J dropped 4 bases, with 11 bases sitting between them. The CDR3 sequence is CASSLAPPTGANVLTF. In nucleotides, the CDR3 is TGCGCCAGCAGCTTGGCCCCACCGACGGGGGCCAACGTCCTGACTTTC.

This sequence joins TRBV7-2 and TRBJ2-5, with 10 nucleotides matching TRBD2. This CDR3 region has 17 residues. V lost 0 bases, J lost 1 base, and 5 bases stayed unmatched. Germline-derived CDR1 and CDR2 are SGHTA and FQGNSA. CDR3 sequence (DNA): TGTGCCAGCAGCTTAGCGCGTGCTAGCGGGAGCCAAGAGACCCAGTACTTC. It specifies CASSLARASGSQETQYF.